This passage covers 5 T cell receptor beta chains from one sample sequenced in a study of identical twins. Using its own MiXCR run on the 5' RACE reads, TCRdb lists one record per CDR3 protein. The table lists 250,000 or so distinct CDR3 sequences, approximately 8.3% of them singletons. These data were also filed under a second study, of yellow fever vaccine responses in identical twins.

Sequenced input: CD8+ T cells sorted from blood. The receptors were sampled from a woman younger than 30 in good health.

The chain links TRBV5-4 to TRBJ2-7, with 8 positions matching TRBD1. This CDR3 comprises 15 residues. Germline CDR1 and CDR2: SGHNT and YYREEE (reference sequence). Trimming removed 3 bases from V and 0 bases from J; junction bases left unmatched: 5. CDR3 loop: CASSSRDRSSYEQYF. CDR3 nucleotide sequence: TGTGCCAGCAGCTCCCGGGACAGGAGCTCCTACGAGCAGTACTTC.

This clonotype was counted ten times or more. The chain uses TRBV6-5 and TRBJ2-7; D uncertain. Trimming stripped 4 bases from V and 6 bases from J, with 16 bases between. The CDR3 is 14 residues long. Germline V lookup: CDR1 MNHEY, CDR2 SVGAGI. The CDR3 bases are TGTGCCAGCAGTTTCTCAGTAACGGAAGCCGAGCAGTACTTC. This gives the protein CASSFSVTEAEQYF.

This chain uses TRBV7-9 with TRBJ1-1, with D hard to call. Germline assignment: CDR1 SEHNR and CDR2 FQNEAQ (reference sequence). V lost 1 base and J 4 bases, leaving 7 bases between the germline ends. CDR3 length: 13 amino acids. For the CDR3, the DNA is TGTGCCAGCAGCTTAGAACACAGCACTGAAGCTTTCTTT. This gives the protein CASSLEHSTEAFF.

This clonotype was counted between two and nine times. This chain links TRBV20-1 with TRBJ2-7; possibly TRBD2 for D (6 bases). The CDR3 length is 17 residues. Germline lookup yields CDR1 DFQATT and CDR2 SNEGSKA (reference sequence). The ends were cut back, 0 bases at V and 1 base at J, with 19 bases in the middle. CDR3 region: CSARDPGEVAESYEQYF. The CDR3 DNA sequence: TGCAGTGCTAGAGATCCGGGGGAGGTAGCGGAGTCCTACGAGCAGTACTTC.

This chain joins TRBV10-3 and TRBJ2-7; 12 bases align to TRBD2. The CDR3 runs 16 residues. Germline-derived CDR1 and CDR2 are ENHRY and SYGVKD. The V segment lost 7 bases and the J segment 3 bases; nucleotides outside the gene matches: 10. CDR3: CAIKRTSGVGIYEQYF. DNA for the CDR3: TGTGCCATCAAGAGGACTAGCGGGGTGGGCATCTACGAGCAGTACTTC.